What follows describes a single TCR beta chain. Its antigen is not identified. The data originate from a study of T cell responses to AZD1222 COVID-19 vaccine. Findings and limits, study-wide: Spike-specific TCR breadth and depth went up after people got two AZD1222 doses. White British ancestry dominated among donors, who included more females, and clonal diversity was possibly underestimated. Every sample of the repertoires postdated the peak T cell response. At baseline, just a handful of AZD1222 recipients tested seropositive.

Sequencing was performed with immunoSEQ multiplex PCR; in TCRdb, only in-frame clones are kept and a portion is missing. In the table there are some 130,000 clones, approximately 85% of which are singletons. Trimming removed 6 bases from V and 0 bases from J, with 11 bases in between. The germline V gene has CDR1 LNHDA and CDR2 SQIVND (reference sequence). This CDR3 has 14 residues. The source material was peripheral blood, sampled on day 0 of AZD1222 vaccination. This clonotype was sampled from an adult in good health. The chain joins TRBV19 to TRBJ1-1; tentative D call: TRBD1 (5 bases). In DNA form, the CDR3 reads TGTGCCAGTAGGCCGGACAAATTGAACACTGAAGCTTTCTTT. Protein product: CASRPDKLNTEAFF.